Listed below are T cell receptor beta chains from one sample, sequenced in a study. One entry per CDR3 protein results from TCRdb running MiXCR on the RT-PCR reads. This table has more than 600,000 distinct CDR3 sequences, 13% to 15% appearing once. The material sequenced was memory CD4+ T cells from blood. The receptors shown here come from a female donor in good health, serving as a healthy control. CDR3s include the opening cysteine and the closing phenylalanine or tryptophan.

v_gene: TRBV18
j_gene: TRBJ2-3
CDR3aa: CASSPSQESDTQYF

v_gene: TRBV27
j_gene: TRBJ2-7
CDR3aa: CASSFSRDTEQYF

v_gene: TRBV6-5
j_gene: TRBJ2-1
CDR3aa: CASSYRTSGSRQFF

v_gene: TRBV20-1
j_gene: TRBJ2-1
CDR3aa: CSARYQGAGNNEQFF

v_gene: TRBV7-8
j_gene: TRBJ2-7
CDR3aa: CASSYKTTGTRYEQYF

v_gene: TRBV12-3/TRBV12-4
j_gene: TRBJ1-4
CDR3aa: CASTPGVGKLFF

v_gene: TRBV28
j_gene: TRBJ1-3
CDR3aa: CASSSAGPRAGNTIYF

v_gene: TRBV29-1
j_gene: TRBJ1-1
CDR3aa: CSVIWTENTEAFF

v_gene: TRBV6-5
j_gene: TRBJ1-1
CDR3aa: CASEDANTEAFF

v_gene: TRBV10-3
j_gene: TRBJ2-5
CDR3aa: CAISAGTSSLGETQYF

v_gene: TRBV18
j_gene: TRBJ2-1
CDR3aa: CASSPQQGVVNEQFF

v_gene: TRBV29-1
j_gene: TRBJ1-4
CDR3aa: CSVGVANEKLFF

v_gene: TRBV5-4
j_gene: TRBJ2-5
CDR3aa: CASSSGTQGETQYF

v_gene: TRBV11-2
j_gene: TRBJ2-1
CDR3aa: CASSSLRGGIYNEQFF

v_gene: TRBV27
j_gene: TRBJ1-5
CDR3aa: CASRRFGHLNQPQHF

v_gene: TRBV7-9
j_gene: TRBJ1-1
CDR3aa: CASSLVLKNTEAFF

v_gene: TRBV4-1
j_gene: TRBJ1-5
CDR3aa: CASSAWTLNQPQHF

v_gene: TRBV7-2
j_gene: TRBJ2-3
CDR3aa: CASSLALAGRLGGDTQYF

v_gene: TRBV9
j_gene: TRBJ1-1
CDR3aa: CASSVGGMAGAFF

v_gene: TRBV11-2
j_gene: TRBJ2-7
CDR3aa: CASSYLVSASSYEQYF

v_gene: TRBV15
j_gene: TRBJ1-2
CDR3aa: CATSRPLIGGYTF

v_gene: TRBV7-3
j_gene: TRBJ2-1
CDR3aa: CASSLLGGTNYNEQFF

v_gene: TRBV4-1
j_gene: TRBJ2-1
CDR3aa: CASSQGGRAGDEQFF

v_gene: TRBV24-1
j_gene: TRBJ2-2
CDR3aa: CATSDSWGRRNTGELFF

v_gene: TRBV7-8
j_gene: TRBJ2-1
CDR3aa: CASSPQLASGPDEQFF

v_gene: TRBV24-1
j_gene: TRBJ1-3
CDR3aa: CATSDGTDPRNTIYF

v_gene: TRBV5-1
j_gene: TRBJ2-3
CDR3aa: CASSLELAGDTDTQYF

v_gene: TRBV7-6
j_gene: TRBJ2-3
CDR3aa: CASSLAIDRVTDTQYF

v_gene: TRBV20-1
j_gene: TRBJ2-7
CDR3aa: CSARTGGTSGNEQYF